This is a list of T cell receptor beta chains from one sample in a study of human T cells and chemical hapten exposure. TCRdb analysed the RACE reads with MiXCR anew, one entry per CDR3 protein. The table lists roughly 150,000 distinct CDR3 sequences, about 11% of them singletons. The sequences come from whole blood, collected in connection with sensitization to the hapten diphenylcyclopropenone (DPC). The receptors stem from a woman between 50 and 59 years old with alopecia areata. Some clones in this sample may be carry-over from other donors' samples. The CDR3 runs from the conserved cysteine through the conserved F or W. Fields, in order: J gene, D gene, clone size, V gene, CDR3 protein, CDR3 DNA. The D gene is left open where the match is weak. The size of a clone is reported for some rows only, either as once, few or many, or as a class for expanded clones.

J gene: TRBJ1-5
D gene: NA
clone size: few
V gene: TRBV30
CDR3 protein: CAWSDIGGRGQPQHF
CDR3 DNA: TGTGCCTGGAGCGACATCGGAGGGAGAGGCCAGCCCCAGCATTTT

J gene: TRBJ2-5
D gene: TRBD2
clone size: many
V gene: TRBV4-1
CDR3 protein: CASSQVRTSGAGETQYF
CDR3 DNA: TGCGCCAGCAGCCAAGTAAGGACTAGCGGTGCGGGTGAGACCCAGTACTTC

J gene: TRBJ2-5
D gene: NA
clone size: few
V gene: TRBV5-6
CDR3 protein: CASTLPGKETQYF
CDR3 DNA: TGTGCCAGCACCCTCCCCGGGAAAGAGACCCAGTACTTC

J gene: TRBJ2-3
D gene: TRBD2
clone size: NA
V gene: TRBV9
CDR3 protein: CASSVALGLADSTDTQYF
CDR3 DNA: TGTGCCAGCAGCGTAGCACTCGGGCTAGCGGATAGCACAGATACGCAGTATTTT

J gene: TRBJ2-3
D gene: TRBD2
clone size: few
V gene: TRBV6-2/TRBV6-3
CDR3 protein: CASSRPSGATDTQYF
CDR3 DNA: TGTGCCAGCAGCCGTCCTAGCGGGGCTACGGATACGCAGTATTTT

J gene: TRBJ2-2
D gene: TRBD1
clone size: few
V gene: TRBV12-3/TRBV12-4
CDR3 protein: CASSLATGSHTGELFF
CDR3 DNA: TGTGCCAGCAGTTTAGCGACAGGGTCTCACACCGGGGAGCTGTTTTTT

J gene: TRBJ2-2
D gene: NA
clone size: many
V gene: TRBV18
CDR3 protein: CASSPGRKNSGELFF
CDR3 DNA: TGTGCCAGCTCACCGGGGAGGAAGAACTCCGGGGAGCTGTTTTTT

J gene: TRBJ2-7
D gene: NA
clone size: few
V gene: TRBV19
CDR3 protein: CASSPPLGTLYEQYF
CDR3 DNA: TGTGCCAGTAGTCCCCCTCTCGGGACCCTCTACGAGCAGTACTTC

J gene: TRBJ1-1
D gene: NA
clone size: NA
V gene: TRBV16
CDR3 protein: CASSQSVQLTEAFF
CDR3 DNA: TGTGCCAGCAGCCAATCGGTGCAGCTCACTGAAGCTTTCTTT

J gene: TRBJ2-1
D gene: NA
clone size: NA
V gene: TRBV7-8
CDR3 protein: CASSLGGTPRSGEQFF
CDR3 DNA: TGTGCCAGCAGCTTAGGGGGGACTCCGCGGAGCGGTGAGCAGTTCTTC

J gene: TRBJ2-3
D gene: NA
clone size: few
V gene: TRBV24-1
CDR3 protein: CATSVGASTDTQYF
CDR3 DNA: TGTGCCACCAGTGTCGGGGCAAGCACAGATACGCAGTATTTT

J gene: TRBJ2-7
D gene: NA
clone size: NA
V gene: TRBV6-2/TRBV6-3
CDR3 protein: CASSQPGSGTAPYEQYF
CDR3 DNA: TGTGCCAGCAGTCAACCAGGATCCGGGACGGCACCCTACGAGCAGTACTTC

J gene: TRBJ2-3
D gene: TRBD2
clone size: many
V gene: TRBV18
CDR3 protein: CASSPLGRETDTQYF
CDR3 DNA: TGTGCCAGCTCACCGTTAGGGCGGGAGACAGATACGCAGTATTTT

J gene: TRBJ2-7
D gene: NA
clone size: few
V gene: TRBV20-1
CDR3 protein: CSARGAEQGFHEQYF
CDR3 DNA: TGCAGTGCTAGAGGGGCGGAGCAGGGCTTCCACGAGCAGTACTTC

J gene: TRBJ2-7
D gene: TRBD2
clone size: many
V gene: TRBV24-1
CDR3 protein: CATSAAGTSSYEQYF
CDR3 DNA: TGTGCCACCAGCGCGGCCGGGACTAGCTCCTACGAGCAGTACTTC

J gene: TRBJ1-4
D gene: TRBD1
clone size: NA
V gene: TRBV6-5
CDR3 protein: CASSRQGNEKPFF
CDR3 DNA: TGTGCCAGCAGCCGACAGGGGAATGAAAAACCGTTTTTT

J gene: TRBJ2-4
D gene: NA
clone size: few
V gene: TRBV12-3/TRBV12-4
CDR3 protein: CASSLKEGALEYF
CDR3 DNA: TGTGCCAGCAGTTTGAAGGAGGGGGCACTGGAGTACTTC

J gene: TRBJ2-1
D gene: TRBD2
clone size: few
V gene: TRBV19
CDR3 protein: CASSISLAGSGEQFF
CDR3 DNA: TGTGCCAGTAGTATAAGCCTAGCGGGGTCCGGAGAGCAGTTCTTC

J gene: TRBJ1-1
D gene: NA
clone size: few
V gene: TRBV4-1
CDR3 protein: CASSQGKMMNTEAFF
CDR3 DNA: TGCGCCAGCAGCCAAGGGAAGATGATGAACACTGAAGCTTTCTTT

J gene: TRBJ2-3
D gene: NA
clone size: few
V gene: TRBV27
CDR3 protein: CASSLSSGTGGTQYF
CDR3 DNA: TGTGCCAGCAGTTTATCCAGCGGAACCGGGGGTACGCAGTATTTT

J gene: TRBJ2-2
D gene: NA
clone size: NA
V gene: TRBV29-1
CDR3 protein: CSVVAGKTGELFF
CDR3 DNA: TGCAGCGTTGTGGCAGGGAAGACCGGGGAGCTGTTTTTT

J gene: TRBJ2-6
D gene: TRBD1
clone size: many
V gene: TRBV29-1
CDR3 protein: CSVSGTASGANVLTF
CDR3 DNA: TGCAGCGTGTCCGGGACAGCCTCTGGGGCCAACGTCCTGACTTTC

J gene: TRBJ2-5
D gene: TRBD1
clone size: many
V gene: TRBV29-1
CDR3 protein: CSVTGPGETQYF
CDR3 DNA: TGCAGCGTGACAGGGCCAGGGGAGACCCAGTACTTC

J gene: TRBJ2-1
D gene: NA
clone size: NA
V gene: TRBV4-1
CDR3 protein: CASSQAGTVGEQFF
CDR3 DNA: TGCGCCAGCAGCCAAGCGGGAACAGTGGGTGAGCAGTTCTTC

J gene: TRBJ1-5
D gene: NA
clone size: NA
V gene: TRBV7-6
CDR3 protein: CASSLGAGQNQPQHF
CDR3 DNA: TGTGCCAGCAGCTTAGGGGCAGGGCAAAATCAGCCCCAGCATTTT

J gene: TRBJ2-5
D gene: NA
clone size: few
V gene: TRBV9
CDR3 protein: CASSVPTVPFGQETQYF
CDR3 DNA: TGTGCCAGCAGCGTCCCGACAGTCCCCTTTGGCCAAGAGACCCAGTACTTC

J gene: TRBJ2-1
D gene: TRBD2
clone size: few
V gene: TRBV12-3/TRBV12-4
CDR3 protein: CASSLVAGYDEQFF
CDR3 DNA: TGTGCCAGCAGTTTGGTAGCGGGGTATGATGAGCAGTTCTTC

J gene: TRBJ2-1
D gene: TRBD2
clone size: few
V gene: TRBV19
CDR3 protein: CASSIAPGGTSANNEQFF
CDR3 DNA: TGTGCCAGTAGTATAGCCCCAGGGGGGACTAGCGCCAACAATGAGCAGTTCTTC

J gene: TRBJ2-6
D gene: NA
clone size: few
V gene: TRBV7-9
CDR3 protein: CATSRAGANVLTF
CDR3 DNA: TGTGCCACCTCGCGGGCTGGGGCCAACGTCCTGACTTTC

J gene: TRBJ1-5
D gene: NA
clone size: NA
V gene: TRBV6-1
CDR3 protein: CASSEGTDSNQPQHF
CDR3 DNA: TGTGCCAGCAGTGAAGGAACCGATAGCAATCAGCCCCAGCATTTT

J gene: TRBJ1-1
D gene: NA
clone size: NA
V gene: TRBV6-2/TRBV6-3
CDR3 protein: CASSYQIEAFF
CDR3 DNA: TGTGCCAGCAGTTACCAGATTGAAGCTTTCTTT

J gene: TRBJ1-6
D gene: NA
clone size: many
V gene: TRBV20-1
CDR3 protein: CSARPGTGNNSPLHF
CDR3 DNA: TGCAGTGCTAGACCTGGTACGGGGAATAATTCACCCCTCCACTTT

J gene: TRBJ2-7
D gene: TRBD2
clone size: many
V gene: TRBV20-1
CDR3 protein: CSASIAGVGYEQYF
CDR3 DNA: TGCAGTGCTTCTATAGCGGGAGTGGGGTACGAGCAGTACTTC

J gene: TRBJ2-1
D gene: TRBD1
clone size: many
V gene: TRBV6-6
CDR3 protein: CASTNRGQGSYSYNEQFF
CDR3 DNA: TGTGCCAGCACCAACCGGGGACAGGGGTCTTATTCCTACAATGAGCAGTTCTTC

J gene: TRBJ1-1
D gene: NA
clone size: NA
V gene: TRBV5-6
CDR3 protein: CASSLRRILMNTEAFF
CDR3 DNA: TGTGCCAGCAGCTTGAGGCGTATACTCATGAACACTGAAGCTTTCTTT

J gene: TRBJ1-1
D gene: NA
clone size: NA
V gene: TRBV10-3
CDR3 protein: CAISGRENTEAFF
CDR3 DNA: TGTGCCATCAGTGGAAGAGAGAACACTGAAGCTTTCTTT

J gene: TRBJ2-7
D gene: NA
clone size: few
V gene: TRBV11-2
CDR3 protein: CASSLDKGGHEQYF
CDR3 DNA: TGTGCCAGCAGCTTAGATAAGGGAGGCCACGAGCAGTACTTC

J gene: TRBJ1-4
D gene: NA
clone size: NA
V gene: TRBV20-1
CDR3 protein: CSARDLEAEPFNEKLFF
CDR3 DNA: TGCAGTGCTAGAGACCTTGAGGCGGAGCCCTTTAATGAAAAACTGTTTTTT